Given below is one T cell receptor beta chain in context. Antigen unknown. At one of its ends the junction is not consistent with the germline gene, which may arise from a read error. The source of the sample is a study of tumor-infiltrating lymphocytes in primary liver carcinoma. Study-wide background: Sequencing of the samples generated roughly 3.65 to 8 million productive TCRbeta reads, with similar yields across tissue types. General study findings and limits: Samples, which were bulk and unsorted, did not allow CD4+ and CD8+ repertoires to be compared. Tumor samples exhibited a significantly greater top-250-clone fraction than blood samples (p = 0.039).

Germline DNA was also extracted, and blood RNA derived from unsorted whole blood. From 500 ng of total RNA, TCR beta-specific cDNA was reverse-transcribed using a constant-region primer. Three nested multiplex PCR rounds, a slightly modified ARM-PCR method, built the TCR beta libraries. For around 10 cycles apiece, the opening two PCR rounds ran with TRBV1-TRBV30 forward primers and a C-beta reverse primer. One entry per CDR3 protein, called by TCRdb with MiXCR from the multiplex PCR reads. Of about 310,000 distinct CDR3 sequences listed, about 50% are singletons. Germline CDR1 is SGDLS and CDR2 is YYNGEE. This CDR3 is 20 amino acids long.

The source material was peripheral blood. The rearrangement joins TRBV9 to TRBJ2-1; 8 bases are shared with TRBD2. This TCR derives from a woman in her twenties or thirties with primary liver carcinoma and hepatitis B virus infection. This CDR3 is CASIVEVGRARESSYNEQFF. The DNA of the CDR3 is TGTGCCAGCATCGTAGAGGTCGGGAGGGCCCGAGAAAGCTCCTACAATGAGCAGTTCTTC.